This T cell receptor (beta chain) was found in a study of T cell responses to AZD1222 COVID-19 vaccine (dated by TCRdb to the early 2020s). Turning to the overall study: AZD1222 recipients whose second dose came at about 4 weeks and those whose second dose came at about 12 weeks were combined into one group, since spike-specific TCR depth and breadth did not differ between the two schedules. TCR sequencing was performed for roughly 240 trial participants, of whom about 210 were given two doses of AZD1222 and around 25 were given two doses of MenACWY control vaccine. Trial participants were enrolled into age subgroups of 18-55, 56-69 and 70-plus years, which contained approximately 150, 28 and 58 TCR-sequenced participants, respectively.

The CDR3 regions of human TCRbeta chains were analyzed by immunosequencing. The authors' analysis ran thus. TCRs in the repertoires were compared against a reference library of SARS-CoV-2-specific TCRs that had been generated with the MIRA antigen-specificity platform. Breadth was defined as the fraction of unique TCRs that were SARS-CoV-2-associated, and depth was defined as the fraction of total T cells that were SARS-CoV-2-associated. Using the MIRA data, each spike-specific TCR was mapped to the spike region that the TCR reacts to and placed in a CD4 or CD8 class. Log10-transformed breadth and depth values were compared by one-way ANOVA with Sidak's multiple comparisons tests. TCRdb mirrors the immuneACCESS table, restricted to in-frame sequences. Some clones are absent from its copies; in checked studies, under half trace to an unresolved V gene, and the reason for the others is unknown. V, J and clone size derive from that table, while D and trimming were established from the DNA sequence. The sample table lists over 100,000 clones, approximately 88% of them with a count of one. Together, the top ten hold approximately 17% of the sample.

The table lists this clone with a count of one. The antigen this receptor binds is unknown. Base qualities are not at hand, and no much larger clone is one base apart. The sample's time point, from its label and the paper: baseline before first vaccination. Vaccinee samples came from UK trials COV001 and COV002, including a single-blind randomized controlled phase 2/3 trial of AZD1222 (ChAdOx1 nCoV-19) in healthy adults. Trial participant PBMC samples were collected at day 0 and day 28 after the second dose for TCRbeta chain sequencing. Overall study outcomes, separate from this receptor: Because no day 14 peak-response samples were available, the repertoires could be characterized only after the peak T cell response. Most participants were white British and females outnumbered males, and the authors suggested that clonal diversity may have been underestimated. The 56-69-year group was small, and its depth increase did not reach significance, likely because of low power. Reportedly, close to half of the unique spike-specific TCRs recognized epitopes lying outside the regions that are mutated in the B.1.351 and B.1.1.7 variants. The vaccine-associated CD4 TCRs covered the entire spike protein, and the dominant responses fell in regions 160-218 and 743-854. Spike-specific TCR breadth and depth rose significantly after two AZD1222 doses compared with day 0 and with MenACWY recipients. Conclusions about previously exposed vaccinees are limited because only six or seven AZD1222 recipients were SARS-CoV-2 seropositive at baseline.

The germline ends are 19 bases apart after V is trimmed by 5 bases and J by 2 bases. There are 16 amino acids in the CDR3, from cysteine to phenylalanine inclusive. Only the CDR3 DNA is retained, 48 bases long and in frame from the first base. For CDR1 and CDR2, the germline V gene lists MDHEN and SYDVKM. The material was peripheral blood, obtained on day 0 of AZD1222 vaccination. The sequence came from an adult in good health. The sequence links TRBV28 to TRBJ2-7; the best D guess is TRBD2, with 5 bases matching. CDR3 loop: CASSTGEGRPTYEQYF. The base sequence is TGTGCCAGCAGTACCGGTGAAGGGAGACCAACCTACGAGCAGTACTTC.